This T cell receptor (beta chain) was observed in a study of human T cells and chemical hapten exposure. Trimming at V came to 2 bases and at J to 6 bases, leaving 18 bases not matched to a gene. CDR3 length: 20 residues. Germline V lookup: CDR1 SEHNR, CDR2 FQNEAQ (reference sequence). The sample's time point: patch test 3, about 24 weeks after DPC sensitization. Treatment denoted: therapeutic diphenylcyclopropenone sensitization with weekly scalp DPC. The authors' total RNA extraction used unfractionated whole blood. Regarding this clonotype: The antigen remains undetermined.

General study points: No shift was seen in TCRs above 1 in 1000 frequency with DPC sensitization. Relative to controls, expanded TCRs formed significantly more large CDR3 similarity clusters.

The library gave individual cDNA molecules unique molecular identifiers. Via MiXCR, TCRdb re-called the RACE reads, giving one row per CDR3 protein. The data contain over 30,000 distinct CDR3 sequences, over 7.5% of them seen just once; the ten biggest clones take up 26%. The chain couples TRBV7-9 to TRBJ2-2, with 10 nucleotides matching TRBD2. The sequence came from a man in his fifties with alopecia areata. Some clones in this sample may be carry-over from other donors' samples. The sequenced sample was whole blood, obtained in connection with sensitization to the hapten diphenylcyclopropenone (DPC). CDR3 nucleotides: TGTGCCAGCAGCTTAAGGTTATTAGCGGGAGGTCGATCTACCCCCGGGGAGCTGTTTTTT. This sequence encodes CASSLRLLAGGRSTPGELFF.